Listed below are T cell receptor beta chains from one sample, sequenced in a study of molecular identifiers for immune sequencing clone quantification. TCRdb fed the PCR reads into MiXCR, producing one record per CDR3 protein. The table lists 460,000 or so distinct CDR3 sequences, about a fifth of them singletons. The sequencing input was naive CD8+ T cells from blood, with Jurkat cell RNA spiked in. These receptors all stem from a human donor in good health. Some libraries in this study had Jurkat cell RNA spiked in. Both conserved end residues are part of each CDR3.

TRBV6-5	TRBJ2-7	CASSYGTSGGAFYEQYF
TRBV7-9	TRBJ2-7	CASSSQDGSYERYF
TRBV27	TRBJ2-1	CASRHAAGANEQFF
TRBV18	TRBJ2-7	CASSKTALGSYEQYF
TRBV19	TRBJ2-3	CASSTRDTGTDTQYF
TRBV2	TRBJ1-1	CASEVFRDTEAFF
TRBV28	TRBJ2-1	CASGPGVGPYNEQFF
TRBV20-1	TRBJ2-7	CSAWTGSYEQYF
TRBV3-1	TRBJ1-1	CASSQRSSEAFF
TRBV6-6	TRBJ1-6	CASSSAGTRYSPLHF
TRBV5-1	TRBJ1-1	CASRAGQGLVTEAFF
TRBV12-3/TRBV12-4	TRBJ2-1	CASSQPSSYNEQFF
TRBV7-9	TRBJ2-5	CASSFDPAGLRYQETQYF
TRBV9	TRBJ1-2	CASGVGRAGGHGYTF
TRBV20-1	TRBJ2-4	CSARIGDSKNIQYF
TRBV7-9	TRBJ2-2	CASRHPRDRGTGELFF
TRBV9	TRBJ1-1	CASSVGQGPTEAFF
TRBV29-1	TRBJ2-7	CSVDFGLGEQYF
TRBV20-1	TRBJ1-5	CSAGPDRSNQPQHF
TRBV6-6	TRBJ2-2	CASSYAGTGELFF
TRBV7-9	TRBJ2-3	CASSLGPVGGRPDTQYF
TRBV30	TRBJ2-1	CAWSVLGFGFF
TRBV2	TRBJ1-2	CASSEASGLPNYGYTF
TRBV11-2	TRBJ2-3	CASSSVPADTQCF
TRBV7-9	TRBJ2-3	CASSPRLSSAGGDTQYF
TRBV10-1	TRBJ2-5	CASSEHRGQETQYF
TRBV28	TRBJ1-1	CASRDGTGVNTEAFF
TRBV20-1	TRBJ1-2	CSAYSQGANYGYTF
TRBV18	TRBJ1-1	CASSPVGNTEAFF
TRBV7-6	TRBJ2-3	CASSPRSGTDTQYF
TRBV12-3/TRBV12-4	TRBJ2-3	CASTPDERGTDTQYF
TRBV12-3/TRBV12-4	TRBJ2-3	CASSGIEGSGGAFTTDTQYF
TRBV27	TRBJ2-3	CASSLPSGGTDTQYF
TRBV7-6	TRBJ1-4	CASSWLGETNEELFF
TRBV4-3	TRBJ2-1	CASSSGLSYNEQFF
TRBV9	TRBJ2-2	CASSESRLAANTGELFF
TRBV6-6	TRBJ2-2	CASSYAFGPDITGELFF
TRBV3-1	TRBJ2-5	CASSQDPMQETQYF
TRBV6-2/TRBV6-3	TRBJ1-6	CASSYLLQDYNSPLHF
TRBV12-3/TRBV12-4	TRBJ1-1	CASSQDRAPEAFF
TRBV7-9	TRBJ2-7	CASSPLLELAGLSYEQYF